What follows are 14 T cell receptor beta chains derived from one specimen sequenced in a study of blood T cell repertoires in COVID-19. Profiling relied on immunoSEQ multiplex PCR, and the TCRdb table lists in-frame clones only, not all of them. The sample includes around 200,000 clones, around 83% of them seen just once. The sample was peripheral blood. These receptors all stem from a woman between 50 and 59 years old with acute or convalescent COVID-19.

The chain's CDR3 is CSVVRTGPDTQYF. The CDR3 DNA reads as TGCAGCGTTGTCCGGACAGGGCCCGATACGCAGTATTTT. The V gene is TRBV29-1, the J gene TRBJ2-3; 8 nucleotides agree with TRBD1. CDR3 length equals 13 residues. Germline V lookup: CDR1 SQVTM, CDR2 ANQGSEA. J lost 6 bases, V lost 4 bases, and 6 bases had no gene match.

The chain combines TRBV12-5 with TRBJ2-7; 10 positions agree with TRBD2. The CDR3 is 16 residues long. The V segment lost 5 bases and the J segment 1 base; nucleotides outside the gene matches: 8. The V gene's germline CDR1 is LGHNT and CDR2 FRNRAP. CDR3 sequence (DNA): TGTGCTAGTGGTGGGTCCGGGACTAGCGCTTCCTACGAGCAGTACTTC. This gives the protein CASGGSGTSASYEQYF. The whole variable domain, remainder taken from reference TRBV12-5 and TRBJ2-7, is DARVTQTPRHKVTEMGQEVTMRCQPILGHNTVFWYRQTMMQGLELLAYFRNRAPLDDSGMPKDRFSAEMPDATLATLKIQPSEPRDSAVYFCASGGSGTSASYEQYFGPGTRLTVT.

The chain is built from TRBV27 and TRBJ2-7; 10 bases align to TRBD1. V shed 6 bases, J shed 3 bases, and the junction held 11 bases outside the gene matches. The CDR3 loop spans 16 amino acids. Germline V gene data show CDR1 as MNHEY and CDR2 as SMNVEV (reference sequence). The CDR3 DNA reads as TGTGCCAGCAGCCCCGGAAGTGGGACAGGGGTCTACGAGCAGTACTTC. It specifies CASSPGSGTGVYEQYF.

The chain employs TRBV5-1 and TRBJ2-2, with D perhaps matching TRBD1 (5 bases). From germline, CDR1 is SGHRS and CDR2 YFSETQ. V was pared by 3 bases and J by 0 bases, with 12 bases between. The CDR3 runs to 16 residues. The chain's CDR3 is CASSWGGGPNTGELFF. The DNA for the CDR3 is TGCGCCAGCAGCTGGGGCGGCGGCCCGAACACCGGGGAGCTGTTTTTT.

V and J are TRBV7-3 and TRBJ2-1; TRBD2 agrees at 12 bases. This CDR3 has 19 residues. V trimming: 2 bases; J trimming: 0 bases; junction bases outside the gene matches: 8. Germline assignment: CDR1 SGHTA and CDR2 FQGTGA. CDR3 protein: CASSLGGTSGFSSYNEQFF. The CDR3 DNA reads as TGTGCCAGCAGCTTAGGGGGGACTAGCGGGTTTAGCTCCTACAATGAGCAGTTCTTC.

The V call is TRBV29-1, the J call TRBJ2-2; 7 nucleotides match TRBD2. Germline CDR1 SQVTM, CDR2 ANQGSEA. This CDR3 has 15 residues. After removal of 4 bases from V and 3 bases from J, the junction contained 8 bases not matched to a gene. CDR3 in DNA: TGCAGCGTTGGACGCTCTAGCGGATACACCGGGGAGCTGTTTTTT. Its protein is CSVGRSSGYTGELFF.

The V gene is TRBV29-1, the J gene TRBJ2-2; 9 positions match TRBD1. Germline trimming cut 6 bases from V and 4 bases from J; bases unmatched to any gene: 6. This CDR3 is built from 14 residues. Germline loops: CDR1 SQVTM, CDR2 ANQGSEA. The CDR3 nucleotides read TGCAGCGTGGGGGGGACAGGGATCACCGGGGAGCTGTTTTTT. Translating gives CSVGGTGITGELFF.

This clone was counted only a few times. This chain uses TRBV15 with TRBJ2-1, with 9 bases lining up with TRBD2. Germline CDR1 LNHNV, CDR2 YYDKDF (reference sequence). The CDR3 is 17 residues long. J was trimmed by 3 bases and V by 2 bases; bases with no gene match: 8. CDR3: CATSRKAGSGSYNEQFF. CDR3 DNA: TGTGCCACCAGCAGAAAAGCGGGTAGCGGGAGCTACAATGAGCAGTTCTTC.

The genes are TRBV11-2 and TRBJ2-7, with D possibly TRBD2 on 6 matching bases. Germline CDR1 is SGHAT and CDR2 is FQNNGV. V was cut by 3 bases and J by 3 bases, with 24 bases left in between. The CDR3 extends over 18 amino acids. CDR3 nucleotides: TGTGCCAGCAGCTTTTGGACTATAACTAGAGTGTATGGCTACGAGCAGTACTTC. Amino acid sequence: CASSFWTITRVYGYEQYF.

The chain joins TRBV27 to TRBJ1-2; D may be TRBD1 (5 bases). CDR3 length: 14 amino acids. The V gene lost 5 bases and the J gene lost 0 bases, with 10 bases spanning the gap. Germline-derived CDR1 and CDR2 are MNHEY and SMNVEV (reference sequence). CDR3 DNA sequence: TGTGCCAGCAGTGCAGGGCAAGCTAACTATGGCTACACCTTC. This translates into CASSAGQANYGYTF.

The chain combines TRBV9 with TRBJ1-2; 9 nucleotides match TRBD1. J gave up 9 bases and V 4 bases, and 10 bases lay outside the gene matches. Germline V gene data show CDR1 as SGDLS and CDR2 as YYNGEE. The CDR3 covers 14 residues. CDR3 protein: CASSPRTGDASYTF. The DNA of the CDR3 is TGTGCCAGCAGCCCCCGGACAGGGGATGCCAGCTACACCTTC.

This clone has just a few counts. The chain employs TRBV19 and TRBJ2-3; 10 nucleotides line up with TRBD2. The length of the CDR3 is 17 residues. J lost 4 bases, V lost 4 bases, and 11 bases had no gene match. Germline V gives CDR1 LNHDA, CDR2 SQIVND (reference sequence). In DNA, the CDR3 is TGTGCCAGTAGTAGCTCTAGCGGGAGAGGAGGAGCAGATACGCAGTATTTT. Its translation is CASSSSSGRGGADTQYF.

In this sample, this clone turned up a few times. J is TRBJ1-1 and V is TRBV12-3 or TRBV12-4, with 8 bases identical to TRBD1. CDR3 size: 13 residues. V was clipped by 5 bases and J by 5 bases; unmatched bases: 4. For the CDR3, the DNA is TGTGCCAGCAGTGGGGGACAGGTTACTGAAGCTTTCTTT. Its translation is CASSGGQVTEAFF.

This clone has only a few counts. V gene TRBV4-2 combines with J gene TRBJ2-5, with TRBD2 matching 14 bases. The germline V gene has CDR1 LGHNA and CDR2 YNFKEQ. There are 17 residues in the CDR3. With 2 bases clipped from V and 5 bases from J, the junction kept 7 bases outside the gene matches. The chain's CDR3 is CASSQKTTSGRAETQYF. CDR3 bases: TGTGCCAGCAGCCAAAAGACGACTAGCGGGAGGGCGGAGACCCAGTACTTC.